Here is one TCR beta chain with its context. Antigen unknown. This sample is drawn from a study of T-cell reconstitution after alpha-beta-depleted transplantation in children. Regarding the study as a whole: Several hundred expanded graft clones reportedly were the source of alpha-beta T cells about two months after transplant. Where some patients showed high TCRbeta diversity at day 60, it came from recipient T cells and thymic progenitors that had survived. T cells produced anew were the main source of T-cell counts and diversity one year after transplant.

For TCRbeta, the library was prepared with unique molecular identifiers. TCRdb ran MiXCR on the PCR reads and lists one entry per CDR3 protein. The sample has about 510,000 distinct CDR3 sequences, roughly 10% seen once. V shed 3 bases and J 0 bases; nucleotides not matched to a gene: 3. The CDR3 contains 16 residues. J is TRBJ2-1 and V is TRBV12-3 or TRBV12-4; 9 nucleotides agree with TRBD2. This clonotype was sampled from a female patient aged 2 to 10 who had a stem cell transplant for aplastic anemia, so the T cells may come from the graft donor. The source material was PBMCs, mostly from graft donor cells, sampled 180 days after TCRalphabeta/CD19-depleted stem cell transplant. The CDR3 here is CASSLSSGSSYNEQFF. CDR3 DNA sequence: TGTGCCAGCAGTTTGAGTAGCGGGAGCTCCTACAATGAGCAGTTCTTC.